Below are 10 T cell receptor beta chains sequenced from a single sample in a study of T cell changes during pregnancy in multiple sclerosis. Produced via immunoSEQ multiplex PCR; TCRdb's table is partial and in-frame only. This sample has some 67,000 clones, with more than 85% found just once. The specimen was peripheral blood, collected in the first trimester of pregnancy. These receptors were taken from a female donor with multiple sclerosis, enrolled in a pregnancy study.

This rearrangement joins TRBV2 to TRBJ1-4, with a weak D call TRBD1 (5 bases). Trimming took 7 bases from V and 7 from J, leaving 25 bases between them. The germline V gene encodes CDR1 SNHLY and CDR2 FYNNEI. The CDR3 length is 17 residues. The CDR3 DNA follows: TGTGCCAGCAACTTCGGGGGTCTGAGCGAGGGTAGTGAAAAACTGTTTTTT. It translates to CASNFGGLSEGSEKLFF.

The V and J genes are TRBV10-3 and TRBJ2-3; D might be TRBD2 (6 bases). V lost 3 bases and J 0 bases, leaving 10 bases between the germline ends. This CDR3 contains 15 residues. Germline assignment: CDR1 ENHRY and CDR2 SYGVKD. Written as DNA, the CDR3 is TGTGCCATCAGTGACAGGGCGGGAAGCACAGATACGCAGTATTTT. It encodes CAISDRAGSTDTQYF.

This chain uses TRBV19 with TRBJ2-7, with D tentatively TRBD1 (5 bases). The V and J ends lost 3 bases and 2 bases respectively, with 14 bases between them. Germline V gene data show CDR1 as LNHDA and CDR2 as SQIVND (reference sequence). CDR3 length: 15 residues. The CDR3 loop reads CASSIRVWGAYEQYF. Written as DNA, the CDR3 is TGTGCCAGTAGTATCAGGGTGTGGGGTGCCTACGAGCAGTACTTC.

The rearrangement links TRBV7-9 to TRBJ1-6; D perhaps matches TRBD1 (6 bases). CDR3 size: 15 residues. The germline V gene has CDR1 SEHNR and CDR2 FQNEAQ (reference sequence). V was clipped by 5 bases and J by 7 bases, with 15 bases between them. CDR3 nucleotides: TGTGCCAGCAGCCAATCAGGGGAGAGAAATTCACCCCTCCACTTT. Translated, it gives CASSQSGERNSPLHF.

This clone was counted only a few times. The chain employs TRBV27 and TRBJ2-7, with 7 nucleotides matching TRBD1. This CDR3 has 14 residues. The V gene end was trimmed by 6 bases and the J gene end by 2 bases; junction bases not matched to a gene: 7. CDR1 is MNHEY, CDR2 SMNVEV, per germline (reference sequence). The CDR3 loop is CASRPSGQPYEQYF. For the CDR3, the DNA is TGTGCCAGCAGACCGTCGGGACAGCCCTACGAGCAGTACTTC.

The V gene is TRBV30, the J gene TRBJ1-5, with D uncertain. This CDR3 has 15 residues. V lost 0 bases and J lost 0, with 9 bases in between. The germline gives CDR1 GTSNPN, CDR2 SVGIG (reference sequence). The CDR3 sequence: CAWSVYGGSNQPQHF. DNA of the CDR3: TGTGCCTGGAGTGTATACGGCGGTAGCAATCAGCCCCAGCATTTT.

This rearrangement joins TRBV2 to TRBJ1-4; the D is unclear. The germline V gene encodes CDR1 SNHLY and CDR2 FYNNEI. The length of the CDR3 is 13 residues. V was shortened by 7 bases and J by 6 bases, with 12 bases between the two germline ends. Written as DNA, the CDR3 is TGTGCCAGCAATCCGGACTGGGATGAAAAACTGTTTTTT. This gives the protein CASNPDWDEKLFF.

The chain has TRBV30 and TRBJ1-5; D unresolved. The CDR3 contains 14 residues. The germline CDR1 and CDR2 sequences are GTSNPN and SVGIG (reference sequence). V was clipped by 2 bases and J by 2 bases, with 10 bases between them. The CDR3 protein is CAWSSVFGNQPQHF. Written as DNA, the CDR3 is TGTGCCTGGAGTTCAGTTTTCGGCAATCAGCCCCAGCATTTT. The full variable domain, completed using reference TRBV30 and TRBJ1-5, is SQTIHQWPATLVQPVGSPLSLECTVEGTSNPNLYWYRQAAGRGLQLLFYSVGIGQISSEVPQNLSASRPQDRQFILSSKKLLLSDSGFYLCAWSSVFGNQPQHFGDGTRLSIL.

The J gene is TRBJ2-4, the V gene TRBV11-2; 9 nucleotides line up with TRBD1. CDR3 length equals 17 residues. Germline lookup yields CDR1 SGHAT and CDR2 FQNNGV. Trimming took 6 bases from V and 3 from J; bases not matched to a gene: 12. CDR3 sequence: CASRVTGGARGKNIQYF. CDR3 DNA sequence: TGTGCCAGCAGGGTTACAGGGGGCGCGCGGGGCAAAAACATTCAGTACTTC.

The CDR3 DNA is TGTGCCAGCAGCCCGCAGGGGAATGAGCAGTTCTTC. Its translation is CASSPQGNEQFF. This chain uses TRBV5-4 with TRBJ2-1, with a tentative D call TRBD1 (6 bases). The V gene's germline CDR1 is SGHNT and CDR2 YYREEE (reference sequence). The CDR3 is 12 residues long. Trimming removed 4 bases from V and 7 bases from J, with 9 bases in between.